Listed here are 27 T cell receptor beta chains from one sample, sequenced in a study of shared clonotypes between healthy human individuals. The protocol was immunoSEQ multiplex PCR, while the TCRdb copy is restricted to in-frame clones and leaves out a portion. The table records about 2 million clones, roughly 94% of them present only once. Source material: naive CD4+ T cells sorted from blood. Subset meaning: CD45RA+ positively selected. Receptor source: a man between 18 and 29 years old in good health.

The J gene is TRBJ2-5, the V gene TRBV5-6; the match to TRBD1 covers 7 bases. Germline CDR1 and CDR2: SGHDT and YYEEEE. The junction had 4 bases not matched to a gene; V was cut back by 0 bases and J by 5 bases. This CDR3 is 14 amino acids long. The CDR3 reads CASSLVDREETQYF. The CDR3 DNA reads TGTGCCAGCAGCTTGGTTGACAGGGAGGAGACCCAGTACTTC. Based on the CDR3 plus reference TRBV5-6 and TRBJ2-5, the full variable domain is DAGVTQSPTHLIKTRGQQVTLRCSPKSGHDTVSWYQQALGQGPQFIFQYYEEEERQRGNFPDRFSGHQFPNYSSELNVNALLLGDSALYLCASSLVDREETQYFGPGTRLLVL.

The chain recombines TRBV4-1 with TRBJ2-5; TRBD2 agrees at 9 bases. The CDR3 has 17 residues. Germline CDR1 MGHRA, CDR2 YSYEKL. V shed 1 base and J 4 bases; nucleotides not matched to a gene: 10. The DNA of the CDR3 is TGCGCCAGCAGCCAAGTGGTAGCGGGAGCAGCAGGAGAGACCCAGTACTTC. This gives the protein CASSQVVAGAAGETQYF.

The CDR3 sequence is CASSLAGWAEYGNTIYF. DNA for the CDR3: TGTGCCAGCAGCCTCGCCGGGTGGGCAGAATATGGAAACACCATATATTTT. The rearrangement links TRBV13 to TRBJ1-3, with D unclear. This CDR3 contains 17 residues. Trimming pared 5 bases from V and 3 bases from J, leaving 20 bases between. CDR1 is PRHDT, CDR2 FYEKMQ, per germline (reference sequence).

The chain has TRBV7-2 and TRBJ2-1; 8 bases agree with TRBD1. Unmatched junction bases numbered 5, after V lost 0 bases and J lost 7 bases. The CDR3 has 15 residues. Germline CDR1 reads SGHTA; CDR2 reads FQGNSA. CDR3 residues: CASSLAGGTGNEQFF. CDR3 nucleotide sequence: TGTGCCAGCAGCTTAGCTGGGGGGACAGGAAATGAGCAGTTCTTC.

V and J are TRBV9 and TRBJ1-4, with D perhaps matching TRBD1 (6 bases). Per germline, CDR1 SGDLS and CDR2 YYNGEE. The CDR3 is made up of 16 amino acids. The germline V and J ends were trimmed by 3 bases and 5 bases, with 17 bases remaining between them. CDR3 bases: TGTGCCAGCAGCGCGGGACAAGGGTCCGACAATGAAAAACTGTTTTTT. The encoded protein is CASSAGQGSDNEKLFF.

The chain uses TRBV2 and TRBJ2-2, with 7 bases aligning to TRBD2. The germline gives CDR1 SNHLY, CDR2 FYNNEI. The CDR3 loop spans 14 amino acids. The ends lost 0 bases at V and 9 bases at J; junction bases unmatched: 4. CDR3 amino acids: CASSEAPGRWELFF. The CDR3 DNA is TGTGCCAGCAGTGAAGCACCCGGGAGGTGGGAGCTGTTTTTT.

The V gene is TRBV7-2, the J gene TRBJ2-3; D call uncertain. Looked up from germline, CDR1 is SGHTA and CDR2 is FQGNSA. The CDR3 consists of 14 residues. Trimming removed 2 bases from V and 6 bases from J, with 12 bases in between. CDR3 amino acids: CASSLSYLGDTQYF. CDR3 DNA: TGTGCCAGCAGCTTATCCTACCTGGGGGATACGCAGTATTTT.

This clone was seen once. The rearrangement joins TRBV28 to TRBJ2-7, with D tentatively TRBD2 (5 bases). Germline-derived CDR1 and CDR2 are MDHEN and SYDVKM. This CDR3 contains 13 residues. V lost 1 base and J 5 bases, leaving 9 bases between the germline ends. In nucleotides, the CDR3 is TGTGCCAGCAGTTTATCGGGATCCCACGAGCAGTACTTC. Residues: CASSLSGSHEQYF. Drawing the rest from reference TRBV28 and TRBJ2-7, the complete variable domain is DVKVTQSSRYLVKRTGEKVFLECVQDMDHENMFWYRQDPGLGLRLIYFSYDVKMKEKGDIPEGYSVSREKKERFSLILESASTNQTSMYLCASSLSGSHEQYFGPGTRLTVT.

The J gene is TRBJ1-2, the V gene TRBV5-1, with D perhaps matching TRBD1 (5 bases). CDR3 length equals 15 residues. Germline V gives CDR1 SGHRS, CDR2 YFSETQ. V was cut by 4 bases and J by 2 bases, with 15 bases left in between. The CDR3 here is CASSRQSTSNYGYTF. Here the CDR3 DNA reads TGCGCCAGCAGCCGACAGTCAACATCGAACTATGGCTACACCTTC.

The V call is TRBV5-1, the J call TRBJ2-3; D possibly corresponds to TRBD2 (7 bases). Germline V lookup: CDR1 SGHRS, CDR2 YFSETQ. This CDR3 is built from 18 residues. V was pared by 3 bases and J by 0 bases, with 20 bases between. In DNA, the CDR3 is TGCGCCAGCAGCTCCAAGGGCGGGGGCACCCAGAGCACAGATACGCAGTATTTT. Its protein product is CASSSKGGGTQSTDTQYF.

This chain links TRBV2 with TRBJ2-1, with 10 bases lining up with TRBD1. The CDR3 runs to 16 residues. Trimming at V came to 5 bases and at J to 3 bases, leaving 7 bases not matched to a gene. Looked up from germline, CDR1 is SNHLY and CDR2 is FYNNEI. The CDR3 reads CASSTRQGALYNEQFF. For the CDR3, the DNA is TGTGCCAGCAGTACCCGACAGGGGGCACTCTACAATGAGCAGTTCTTC.

This clone has a single count. Additional DNA sequences in this sample encode the identical CDR3. The V and J genes are TRBV15 and TRBJ1-2, with D perhaps matching TRBD1 (5 bases). This CDR3 is built from 14 residues. The germline V gene has CDR1 LNHNV and CDR2 YYDKDF (reference sequence). With 0 bases removed from V and 4 bases from J, the gap between germline ends came to 9 bases. This CDR3 reads CATSRDRQGYGYTF. DNA for the CDR3: TGTGCCACCAGCAGAGATCGGCAGGGCTATGGCTACACCTTC.

CDR3 DNA: TGTGCCACCCCCCCCGAGCGGGAGACATACGATTATAGCAATCAGCCCCAGCATTTT. As protein: CATPPERETYDYSNQPQHF. The chain has TRBV2 and TRBJ1-5; D is undetermined. CDR3 length: 19 residues. CDR1 is SNHLY and CDR2 is FYNNEI in the germline V gene. Between the trimmed V and J ends, which lost 10 bases and 0 bases, there was a span of 28 bases.

This clone showed up many times. CDR3 nucleotide sequence: TGTGCCAGTAGTCTGGGACAGGGGGCGCGGAACACTGAAGCTTTCTTT. Its translation: CASSLGQGARNTEAFF. The V call is TRBV19, the J call TRBJ1-1; 12 bases agree with TRBD1. Losses at the gene ends were 5 bases for V and 1 base for J; bases not matched to a gene: 5. Looked up from germline, CDR1 is LNHDA and CDR2 is SQIVND (reference sequence). The CDR3 length is 16 residues.

This sequence joins TRBV7-9 and TRBJ2-1; maybe TRBD2 (6 bases). The length of the CDR3 is 15 residues. Trimming shortened V by 1 base and J by 3 bases, and 10 bases separated the two germline ends. The germline V gene encodes CDR1 SEHNR and CDR2 FQNEAQ (reference sequence). CDR3 nucleotides: TGTGCCAGCAGCTTAGTTCGGGGGTTCTACAATGAGCAGTTCTTC. As protein: CASSLVRGFYNEQFF.

In regard to this clone: The same CDR3 is also encoded by other DNA sequences in this sample. This chain connects TRBV30 to TRBJ2-2; D possibly corresponds to TRBD1 (5 bases). The CDR3 sequence is 14 residues long. V dropped 1 base and J dropped 2 bases, with 8 bases sitting between them. CDR1 GTSNPN and CDR2 SVGIG come from the germline V gene (reference sequence). The CDR3 DNA sequence: TGTGCCTGGAGTGGGCAGGGAAACACCGGGGAGCTGTTTTTT. This encodes CAWSGQGNTGELFF.

This clone was picked up one time. This sequence joins TRBV2 and TRBJ2-7; D might be TRBD1 (6 bases). This CDR3 contains 12 residues. Looked up from germline, CDR1 is SNHLY and CDR2 is FYNNEI. Deletions cut 6 bases from V and 9 bases from J, with 15 bases between. CDR3 nucleotides: TGTGCCAGCAGGGGGACATTGATGGGGCAGTACTTC. This gives the protein CASRGTLMGQYF. The variable domain in full, with the rest retrieved from reference TRBV2 and TRBJ2-7, is EPEVTQTPSHQVTQMGQEVILRCVPISNHLYFYWYRQILGQKVEFLVSFYNNEISEKSEIFDDQFSVERPDGSNFTLKIRSTKLEDSAMYFCASRGTLMGQYFGPGTRLTVT.

The chain uses TRBV4-1 and TRBJ1-2; D gene unclear. This CDR3 comprises 15 residues. CDR1 and CDR2 (germline): MGHRA, YSYEKL. Trimming removed 0 bases at V and 0 bases at J, with 8 bases between. The CDR3 DNA sequence: TGCGCCAGCAGCCAAGATCGAGGGACTAACTATGGCTACACCTTC. Protein product: CASSQDRGTNYGYTF.

The CDR3 DNA reads TGCGCCAGCGCGGCCGGGGGGGCGAGCGACGAGCAGTACTTC. Translation: CASAAGGASDEQYF. This chain links TRBV5-1 with TRBJ2-7, with 8 bases fitting TRBD2. Germline V gene sequence: CDR1 SGHRS, CDR2 YFSETQ. V shed 7 bases and J 5 bases; nucleotides not matched to a gene: 11. The CDR3 length is 14 residues.

This chain links TRBV10-3 with TRBJ1-5; 11 nucleotides align to TRBD1. J gave up 4 bases and V 6 bases, and 5 bases lay outside the gene matches. The CDR3 runs to 15 residues. The germline V gene encodes CDR1 ENHRY and CDR2 SYGVKD. The CDR3 DNA sequence: TGTGCCATCAGCGGCGGGACAGGGGGAAATCAGCCCCAGCATTTT. Its protein product is CAISGGTGGNQPQHF.

V is TRBV10-2 and J is TRBJ2-5; D assignment may be TRBD1 or TRBD2 (5 bases each). The CDR3 spans 14 residues. V was clipped by 6 bases and J by 4 bases, with 15 bases between them. Germline CDR1 and CDR2: WSHSY and SAAADI. This CDR3 is CASRAEGPRETQYF. The CDR3 bases are TGCGCCAGCAGAGCTGAGGGACCCCGAGAGACCCAGTACTTC.

The V gene is TRBV30, the J gene TRBJ1-1; D uncertain. This CDR3 spans 12 amino acids. Trimming left V 3 bases short and J 7 bases short, with 12 bases between. Per the germline V gene, CDR1 is GTSNPN and CDR2 is SVGIG (reference sequence). DNA of the CDR3: TGTGCCTGGAGCCCCCAGAGGTTTGAAGCTTTCTTT. Amino acid sequence: CAWSPQRFEAFF. Full variable domain (remainder filled in from reference TRBV30 and TRBJ1-1): SQTIHQWPATLVQPVGSPLSLECTVEGTSNPNLYWYRQAAGRGLQLLFYSVGIGQISSEVPQNLSASRPQDRQFILSSKKLLLSDSGFYLCAWSPQRFEAFFGQGTRLTVV.

This clone was picked up one time. The chain is built from TRBV10-2 and TRBJ2-1; 7 bases match TRBD2. The CDR3 sequence is 15 residues long. The trim removed 2 bases at V and 7 bases at J, leaving 8 bases unmatched. Germline CDR1 is WSHSY and CDR2 is SAAADI. The CDR3 DNA reads as TGCGCCAGCAGTGAGGAGGGCGGGAGAAGGAATGAGCAGTTCTTC. Amino acids: CASSEEGGRRNEQFF.

Comments on this clone: Other DNA variants within this sample encode the same CDR3. J is TRBJ2-5 and V is TRBV11-2; no clear D gene. With 5 bases removed from V and 3 bases from J, the gap between germline ends came to 7 bases. Germline V gene lookup returns CDR1 SGHAT and CDR2 FQNNGV. The CDR3 has 12 residues. The CDR3 spells CASSLMEETQYF. The CDR3 DNA is TGTGCCAGCAGCCTGATGGAAGAGACCCAGTACTTC.

A word on this clone: Other DNA sequences in the same sample also yield this CDR3. The chain combines TRBV2 with TRBJ2-5, with TRBD1 identical over 8 bases. Germline assignment: CDR1 SNHLY and CDR2 FYNNEI. The CDR3 extends over 14 amino acids. V dropped 3 bases and J dropped 5; count of bases not matched to a gene: 5. In DNA form, the CDR3 reads TGTGCCAGCAGTGAGGCAGGGGGCGGGGAGACCCAGTACTTC. It translates to CASSEAGGGETQYF.

The chain links TRBV19 to TRBJ2-2; maybe TRBD1 (6 bases). The V end was cut by 4 bases, the J end by 6 bases, with 9 bases between. CDR1 is LNHDA and CDR2 is SQIVND in the germline V gene (reference sequence). The CDR3 is 13 amino acids. This CDR3 reads CASSTRGPGELFF. In nucleotides, the CDR3 is TGTGCCAGTAGTACCAGGGGTCCCGGGGAGCTGTTTTTT.

V gene TRBV13 combines with J gene TRBJ2-7; 9 nucleotides match TRBD1. This CDR3 has 15 residues. V gave up 0 bases and J gave up 6 bases; unmatched junction bases: 6. Germline V gene lookup returns CDR1 PRHDT and CDR2 FYEKMQ (reference sequence). CDR3 in amino acids: CASSLGRDRVCEQYF. The CDR3 DNA follows: TGTGCCAGCAGCTTAGGCCGGGACAGGGTGTGCGAGCAGTACTTC. The whole variable domain, filled in from reference TRBV13 and TRBJ2-7, reads AAGVIQSPRHLIKEKRETATLKCYPIPRHDTVYWYQQGPGQDPQFLISFYEKMQSDKGSIPDRFSAQQFSDYHSELNMSSLELGDSALYFCASSLGRDRVCEQYFGPGTRLTVT.